This entry lists 23 T cell receptor beta chains sequenced from one sample in a study of blood T cell repertoires in COVID-19. Assay used: immunoSEQ multiplex PCR; TCRdb lists only in-frame clones, some missing. In the table there are fewer than 250,000 clones, 83% of which are singletons. The sequencing input was peripheral blood. These receptors originate from a woman aged 40-49 years with active or convalescent COVID-19.

The V gene is TRBV28, the J gene TRBJ2-7; 11 nucleotides align to TRBD2. Germline V gene lookup returns CDR1 MDHEN and CDR2 SYDVKM. This CDR3 contains 16 residues. V was clipped by 5 bases and J by 0 bases; unmatched bases: 6. CDR3 nucleotide sequence: TGTGCCAGCAGTACTCCGGGACTAGCGGCCTCCTACGAGCAGTACTTC. This codes for CASSTPGLAASYEQYF. The full variable domain, rest sourced from reference TRBV28 and TRBJ2-7, is DVKVTQSSRYLVKRTGEKVFLECVQDMDHENMFWYRQDPGLGLRLIYFSYDVKMKEKGDIPEGYSVSREKKERFSLILESASTNQTSMYLCASSTPGLAASYEQYFGPGTRLTVT.

J is TRBJ2-5 and V is TRBV3-1 (or the pseudogene TRBV3-2), with 13 nucleotides matching TRBD2. V shed 2 bases, J shed 4 bases, and the junction held 7 bases outside the gene matches. The CDR3 is 17 residues long. Germline V gene sequence: CDR1 LGHDT, CDR2 YNNKEL (reference sequence). The CDR3, as DNA: TGTGCCAGCAGCCAACACAGACTAGCGGGAGGTTTAGAGACCCAGTACTTC. Translation gives CASSQHRLAGGLETQYF.

CDR3 in amino acids: CSGHLAEAFF. The CDR3 DNA is TGTTCAGGGCACTTAGCTGAAGCTTTCTTT. The chain links TRBV10-3 to TRBJ1-1, with D maybe TRBD1 (5 bases). The CDR3 spans 10 residues. The germline CDR1 and CDR2 sequences are ENHRY and SYGVKD.

This clone was picked up a small number of times. This chain joins TRBV24-1 and TRBJ2-5, with TRBD2 matching 12 bases. The germline CDR1 and CDR2 sequences are KGHDR and SFDVKD. CDR3 length: 14 residues. With 7 bases clipped from V and 4 bases from J, the junction kept 3 bases outside the gene matches. The CDR3 bases are TGTGCCACCAGGACTAGCGGGAGTGGAGAGACCCAGTACTTC. This encodes CATRTSGSGETQYF.

The CDR3 nucleotides are TGTGCCAGCAGCTTCCGGGGGGCATCCTACGAGCAGTACTTC. The encoded protein is CASSFRGASYEQYF. This sequence joins TRBV11-2 and TRBJ2-7, with D perhaps matching TRBD2 (7 bases). V lost 3 bases, J lost 1 base, and 10 bases lay in between. The CDR3 is made up of 14 amino acids. Per germline, CDR1 SGHAT and CDR2 FQNNGV.

The V gene is TRBV30, the J gene TRBJ1-4; D not certain. Trimming took off 0 bases at V and 3 bases at J, with 11 bases between the two ends. Germline V lookup: CDR1 GTSNPN, CDR2 SVGIG (reference sequence). CDR3 size: 15 residues. The CDR3 protein is CAWSVSLPPNEKLFF. The DNA for the CDR3 is TGTGCCTGGAGTGTATCCCTCCCTCCTAATGAAAAACTGTTTTTT.

The chain employs TRBV13 and TRBJ2-1; 11 bases fit TRBD2. This CDR3 comprises 16 residues. Germline CDR1 is PRHDT and CDR2 is FYEKMQ (reference sequence). The V segment lost 0 bases and the J segment 7 bases; nucleotides outside the gene matches: 5. In DNA form, the CDR3 reads TGTGCCAGCAGCTTAGGGCTAGCGGGAGGAGGGAATGAGCAGTTCTTC. Protein sequence: CASSLGLAGGGNEQFF.

This clone appeared a single time. The rearrangement uses TRBV28 and TRBJ1-4; weak D call: TRBD1 (6 bases). The CDR3 extends over 17 amino acids. Between the trimmed V and J ends, which lost 2 bases and 0 bases, there was a span of 13 bases. The germline V gene has CDR1 MDHEN and CDR2 SYDVKM. The CDR3 DNA follows: TGTGCCAGCAGTTTAGCCGGACAGACCGCAACTAATGAAAAACTGTTTTTT. Its protein product is CASSLAGQTATNEKLFF.

This clone has more than one count but fewer than ten. J is TRBJ1-1 and V is TRBV11-2, with D perhaps TRBD1 (6 bases). Germline V gene sequence: CDR1 SGHAT, CDR2 FQNNGV. Trimming left V 5 bases short and J 7 bases short, with 14 bases between. There are 13 residues in the CDR3. In DNA form, the CDR3 reads TGTGCCAGCAGCGGGGGCCCAGGGTTTGAAGCTTTCTTT. It translates to CASSGGPGFEAFF.

CDR3 sequence: CASSQDRDRGYEQYF. The CDR3 DNA follows: TGTGCCAGCAGCCAAGACCGGGACAGGGGATACGAGCAGTACTTC. The rearrangement links TRBV3-1 (or the pseudogene TRBV3-2) to TRBJ2-7; 10 bases align to TRBD1. J was trimmed by 4 bases and V by 0 bases; bases with no gene match: 3. The germline V gene encodes CDR1 LGHDT and CDR2 YNNKEL (reference sequence). The CDR3 is 15 amino acids.

The CDR3 bases are TGTGCCAGCAGTCCCTTCGGGGGGGCAGATACGCAGTATTTT. Protein product: CASSPFGGADTQYF. The chain recombines TRBV6-6 with TRBJ2-3; 8 nucleotides match TRBD2. Germline CDR1 reads MNHNY; CDR2 reads SVGAGI (reference sequence). The J segment lost 4 bases and the V segment lost 5 bases, leaving 5 bases of the junction unmatched. This CDR3 has 14 residues.

The chain has TRBV19 and TRBJ1-6; D is unclear. CDR3 size: 16 residues. Germline CDR1 reads LNHDA; CDR2 reads SQIVND (reference sequence). The V end lost 0 bases, the J end lost 2 bases, and 8 bases lay between the germline ends. The CDR3 protein is CASSIDTQAYNSPLHF. The DNA for the CDR3 is TGTGCCAGTAGTATAGATACACAAGCCTATAATTCACCCCTCCACTTT.

The rearrangement uses TRBV29-1 and TRBJ1-4; possibly TRBD1 for D (6 bases). The CDR3 is 15 amino acids. Per the germline V gene, CDR1 is SQVTM and CDR2 is ANQGSEA. V lost 4 bases to trimming and J lost 7 bases, with 19 bases between them. CDR3: CSVALGGAQGEKLFF. The CDR3 bases are TGCAGCGTTGCCCTAGGGGGGGCCCAAGGTGAAAAACTGTTTTTT. The entire variable domain, with the rest obtained from reference TRBV29-1 and TRBJ1-4, is as follows: SAVISQKPSRDICQRGTSLTIQCQVDSQVTMMFWYRQQPGQSLTLIATANQGSEATYESGFVIDKFPISRPNLTFSTLTVSNMSPEDSSIYLCSVALGGAQGEKLFFGSGTQLSVL.

This clone was recorded a few times. The rearrangement uses TRBV6-5 and TRBJ1-4; weak D call: TRBD1 (5 bases). CDR1 is MNHEY and CDR2 is SVGAGI in the germline V gene. The length of the CDR3 is 12 residues. Trimming removed 8 bases at V and 8 bases at J, with 12 bases between. The CDR3 DNA follows: TGTGCCAGCGCTGCGGGGGTAGAAAAACTGTTTTTT. Protein product: CASAAGVEKLFF.

This chain links TRBV4-2 with TRBJ2-7; weak D call: TRBD1 (6 bases). Per germline, CDR1 LGHNA and CDR2 YNFKEQ. Deletions cut 3 bases from V and 1 base from J, with 10 bases between. The CDR3 covers 14 residues. The CDR3 region has the DNA TGTGCCAGCAGCCAGACAGGACGGTCCTACGAGCAGTACTTC. This gives the protein CASSQTGRSYEQYF.

This chain uses TRBV4-2 with TRBJ1-4; D possibly corresponds to TRBD1 (6 bases). Germline V gene sequence: CDR1 LGHNA, CDR2 YNFKEQ. This CDR3 comprises 16 residues. V shed 2 bases and J shed 3 bases, with 13 bases lying between them. The CDR3 here is CASSQHVDSPNEKLFF. In DNA, the CDR3 is TGTGCCAGCAGCCAACATGTGGACAGTCCTAATGAAAAACTGTTTTTT.

J is TRBJ2-6 and V is TRBV27; TRBD1 agrees at 7 bases. The V segment lost 5 bases and the J segment 1 base; nucleotides outside the gene matches: 2. Germline V CDR1 and CDR2: MNHEY, SMNVEV (reference sequence). This CDR3 has 15 residues. CDR3 nucleotides: TGTGCCAGCAGTCCCAGGGGGTCTGGGGCCAACGTCCTGACTTTC. Protein sequence: CASSPRGSGANVLTF.

This chain uses TRBV29-1 with TRBJ1-1; 11 bases match TRBD1. J was trimmed by 4 bases and V by 7 bases; bases with no gene match: 8. The CDR3 loop spans 14 amino acids. Per the germline V gene, CDR1 is SQVTM and CDR2 is ANQGSEA. The CDR3 DNA is TGCAGCGCCAAACGGGGACAGGGGGGCACTGAAGCTTTCTTT. Its translation is CSAKRGQGGTEAFF. The whole variable domain, remainder taken from reference TRBV29-1 and TRBJ1-1, is SAVISQKPSRDICQRGTSLTIQCQVDSQVTMMFWYRQQPGQSLTLIATANQGSEATYESGFVIDKFPISRPNLTFSTLTVSNMSPEDSSIYLCSAKRGQGGTEAFFGQGTRLTVV.

The chain employs TRBV7-2 and TRBJ2-7, with 10 bases identical to TRBD2. After removal of 5 bases from V and 4 bases from J, the junction contained 8 bases not matched to a gene. CDR1 and CDR2 (germline): SGHTA, FQGNSA. The CDR3 consists of 15 residues. DNA for the CDR3: TGTGCCAGCAGCGTGGGACTAGCGACCGGGTACGAGCAGTACTTC. Translating gives CASSVGLATGYEQYF.

V usage is TRBV6-1 and J usage is TRBJ2-2; TRBD2 might be the D (5 bases). With 2 bases removed from V and 4 bases from J, the gap between germline ends came to 17 bases. The germline V gene has CDR1 MNHNS and CDR2 SASEGT. This CDR3 is 17 amino acids long. CDR3 region: CASSESGLAFGTGELFF. DNA of the CDR3: TGTGCCAGCAGTGAAAGTGGGCTAGCTTTCGGCACCGGGGAGCTGTTTTTT.

The genes are TRBV11-2 and TRBJ2-1, with 8 bases matching TRBD1. Germline CDR1 is SGHAT and CDR2 is FQNNGV. The CDR3 is 15 residues long. Trimming at V came to 5 bases and at J to 8 bases, leaving 11 bases not matched to a gene. The CDR3 protein is CASSRQDRVSDEQFF. Written as DNA, the CDR3 is TGTGCCAGCAGCCGACAGGACAGGGTGTCGGATGAGCAGTTCTTC.

This chain connects TRBV29-1 to TRBJ2-1; D is perhaps TRBD2 (5 bases). Germline CDR1 and CDR2: SQVTM and ANQGSEA. The V end lost 1 base, the J end lost 0 bases, and 13 bases lay between the germline ends. This CDR3 contains 16 residues. CDR3 DNA sequence: TGCAGCGTTGAAGGGAACCCGGGAAGCTCCTACAATGAGCAGTTCTTC. It is translated as CSVEGNPGSSYNEQFF.

The chain is built from TRBV7-9 and TRBJ1-2; D gene ambiguous. This CDR3 contains 14 residues. Germline loops: CDR1 SEHNR, CDR2 FQNEAQ (reference sequence). Trimming stripped 0 bases from V and 8 bases from J, with 13 bases between. For the CDR3, the DNA is TGTGCCAGCAGCTTAGCTTCCACCGTTCGGGGCTACACCTTC. It encodes CASSLASTVRGYTF.